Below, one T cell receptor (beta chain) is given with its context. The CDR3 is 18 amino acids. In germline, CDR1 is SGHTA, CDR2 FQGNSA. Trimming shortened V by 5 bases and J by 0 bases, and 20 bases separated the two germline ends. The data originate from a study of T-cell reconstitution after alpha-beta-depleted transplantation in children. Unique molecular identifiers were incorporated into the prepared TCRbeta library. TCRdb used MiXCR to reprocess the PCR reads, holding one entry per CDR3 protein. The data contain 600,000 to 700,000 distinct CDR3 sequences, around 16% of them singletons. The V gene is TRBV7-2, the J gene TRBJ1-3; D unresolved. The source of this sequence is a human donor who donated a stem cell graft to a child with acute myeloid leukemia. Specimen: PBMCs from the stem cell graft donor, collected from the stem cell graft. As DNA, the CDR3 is TGTGCCAGCAGCCTCACCCGTGAGTTGATCAGCTCTGGAAACACCATATATTTT. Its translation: CASSLTRELISSGNTIYF.